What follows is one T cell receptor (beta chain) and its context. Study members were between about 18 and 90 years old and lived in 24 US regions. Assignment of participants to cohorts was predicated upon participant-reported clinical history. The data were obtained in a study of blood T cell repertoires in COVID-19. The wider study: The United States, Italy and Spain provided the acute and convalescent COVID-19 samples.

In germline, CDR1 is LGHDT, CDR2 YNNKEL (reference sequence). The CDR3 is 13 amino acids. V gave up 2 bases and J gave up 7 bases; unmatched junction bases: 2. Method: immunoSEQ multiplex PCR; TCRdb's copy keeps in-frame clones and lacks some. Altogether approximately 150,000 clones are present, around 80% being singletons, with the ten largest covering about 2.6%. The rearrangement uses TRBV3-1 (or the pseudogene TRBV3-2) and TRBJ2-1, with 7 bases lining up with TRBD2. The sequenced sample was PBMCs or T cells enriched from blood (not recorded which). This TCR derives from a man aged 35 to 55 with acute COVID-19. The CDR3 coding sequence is TGTGCCAGCAGCCAAATGGGGGGGAATGAGCAGTTCTTC. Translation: CASSQMGGNEQFF.